The rows below give T cell receptor beta chains drawn from one sample of a study of T cell responses to AZD1222 COVID-19 vaccine. Some clones are missing from TCRdb's copy, which holds only in-frame ones; the method was immunoSEQ multiplex PCR. This table holds 150,000 or so clones. The specimen was peripheral blood. These receptor sequences come from an adult in good health. Each CDR3 is given with its conserved first and last residue. D genes are given only for firm matches.

d_call j_call v_call cdr3_nt cdr3_aa
. TRBJ1-1 TRBV5-1 TGCGCCAGCAGCGCGGACGCTGTCTTGAGCACTGAAGCTTTCTTT CASSADAVLSTEAFF
. TRBJ2-1 TRBV14 TGTGCCAGCAGCCAACGGCGCGTTGAGCAGTTCTTC CASSQRRVEQFF
. TRBJ1-2 TRBV20-1 TGCAGTGCTAGTGTGGGCCGAGGGGGGGGAAACTATGGCTACACCTTC CSASVGRGGGNYGYTF
. TRBJ1-3 TRBV30 TGTGCCTGGAGTCCTGGGGGGGTAGGGTCTGGAAACACCATATATTTT CAWSPGGVGSGNTIYF
. TRBJ1-2 TRBV7-8 TGTGCCAGCAGCTTAACCCGGGGGTACGGAGGCTACACCTTC CASSLTRGYGGYTF
TRBD1 TRBJ1-3 TRBV7-9 TGTGCCAGCAGCGCCGGACAGGGGGTGCGGGGAAACACCATATATTTT CASSAGQGVRGNTIYF
TRBD1 TRBJ1-3 TRBV9 TGTGCCAGCAGCCCCTTTCCCCGGGACAGCCCTGGAAACACCATATATTTT CASSPFPRDSPGNTIYF
TRBD2 TRBJ2-7 TRBV28 TGTGCCAGCAGTTTCCAACTCTTAGCGGGGGGCTCCTACGAGCAGTACTTC CASSFQLLAGGSYEQYF
TRBD1 TRBJ1-6 TRBV19 TGTGCCAGTACTACGGGACAGGGGAATAATTCACCCCTCCACTTT CASTTGQGNNSPLHF
. TRBJ1-3 TRBV11-2 TGTGCCAGCAGCTTAGTGGGGGGACTCGGAAACACCATATATTTT CASSLVGGLGNTIYF
TRBD1 TRBJ2-1 TRBV4-1 TGCGCCAGCAGCCAACACGGACAGGGGGGACACAATGAGCAGTTCTTC CASSQHGQGGHNEQFF
TRBD2 TRBJ2-7 TRBV18 TGTGCCAGCTCACCTCAGGGGACTAGCGGGGGTAGCTCCTACGAGCAGTACTTC CASSPQGTSGGSSYEQYF
. TRBJ1-4 TRBV6-5 TGTGCCAGCAGTTTATCCCTAGACGCAAAACTGTTTTTT CASSLSLDAKLFF
. TRBJ1-4 TRBV28 TGTGCCAGCAGTTCGAATGAAAAACTGTTTTTT CASSSNEKLFF
. TRBJ1-4 TRBV28 TGTGCCAGCAGTTTCGGCGGGGGGAGGGAAAAACTGTTTTTT CASSFGGGREKLFF
. TRBJ2-3 TRBV19 TGTGCCAGTAGTATAGACCGTCCCGGTGGCACAGATACGCAGTATTTT CASSIDRPGGTDTQYF
. TRBJ2-7 TRBV11-3 TGTGCCAGCAGCTTAGATCCGGTGCCGTTCTACGAGCAGTACTTC CASSLDPVPFYEQYF
TRBD2 TRBJ2-3 TRBV7-9 TGTGCCAGCAGCCCGGGACTAGCGGGGGGGCGTGTAGATACGCAGTATTTT CASSPGLAGGRVDTQYF
. TRBJ1-5 TRBV6-1 TGTGCCAGCAGTGAAGTTTGGAGCAATCAGCCCCAGCATTTT CASSEVWSNQPQHF
TRBD1 TRBJ1-3 TRBV7-9 TGTGCCAGCAGCACCGGGACAGGCTCTGGAAACACCATATATTTT CASSTGTGSGNTIYF
TRBD1 TRBJ1-6 TRBV30 TGTGCCTTGGCCGGGACAGTTAATTCACCCCTCCACTTT CALAGTVNSPLHF
. TRBJ2-7 TRBV28 TGTGCCAGCAGCGCCCTCTACGAGCAGTACTTC CASSALYEQYF
TRBD1 TRBJ1-1 TRBV30 TGTGCCTGGGAGGACAGGGGTTTCACTGAAGCTTTCTTT CAWEDRGFTEAFF